The next 4 T cell receptor beta chains were all read from a single sample in a study of spatial heterogeneity in lung cancer. As for time point: sample taken at primary tumor resection. MiXCR, applied by TCRdb to the 5' RACE reads, yields one record per CDR3 protein. This sample has 30,000 to 45,000 distinct CDR3 sequences, with around 7.5% found just once. Here the sequenced sample was PBMCs, taken at surgery. These receptors all come from a male donor with early-stage non-small cell lung cancer.

This clonotype has ten or more counts. This sequence joins TRBV12-3 or TRBV12-4 and TRBJ1-5; no definite D call. V shed 1 base and J shed 1 base, with 8 bases lying between them. The CDR3 is 15 residues long. As DNA, the CDR3 is TGTGCCAGCAGTTTAGGCAGCGCGAGCAATCAGCCCCAGCATTTT. Amino acids: CASSLGSASNQPQHF.

This clonotype was counted ten times or more. The chain combines TRBV6-1 with TRBJ2-7, with D perhaps matching TRBD1 (6 bases). The CDR3 totals 16 residues. V lost 3 bases and J lost 1, with 16 bases in between. Germline lookup yields CDR1 MNHNS and CDR2 SASEGT. The CDR3 DNA is TGTGCCAGCAGTGATCTTTCTGGGGGCCGGTCCTACGAGCAGTACGTC. It codes for CASSDLSGGRSYEQYV.

V usage is TRBV12-3 or TRBV12-4 and J usage is TRBJ2-1, with D perhaps matching TRBD2 (6 bases). V was cut by 5 bases and J by 8 bases, with 19 bases left in between. This CDR3 has 15 residues. Here the CDR3 reads CASSISGSRGDEQFF. In DNA form, the CDR3 reads TGTGCCAGCAGTATTAGCGGATCCCGGGGAGATGAGCAGTTCTTC.

In the case of this clonotype: One base away lies a much larger clone, so this may be a sequencing read error. The chain couples TRBV12-3 or TRBV12-4 to TRBJ1-3; D gene ambiguous. This CDR3 has 15 residues. Trimming stripped 5 bases from V and 3 bases from J, with 14 bases between. The CDR3 spells CASSALASDGNTIYF. In DNA, the CDR3 is TGTGCCAGCAGTGCCCTGGCTTCAGATGGAAACACCATATATTTT.